These 20 T cell receptor beta chains came from one sample sequenced in a study of a mutant IDH1 vaccine in newly diagnosed glioma. Sequenced by immunoSEQ multiplex PCR; TCRdb stores in-frame clones only, minus some. The sample holds about 44,000 clones, under 95% seen once. Which antigens these TCRs recognize remains unknown. Time point in this sample: week 23, last vaccination. A 20-mer mutant IDH1 peptide at 300 ug was injected subcutaneously with topical imiquimod. The sample was PBMCs, taken from a glioma patient whose treatment included an IDH1 peptide vaccine. The receptors derive from a man aged 50-59 years with glioma.

This clone occurred a few times. The V and J genes are TRBV10-1 and TRBJ2-3, with 11 nucleotides matching TRBD1. From germline, CDR1 is WNHNN and CDR2 SYGVQD (reference sequence). The CDR3 is made up of 14 amino acids. With V trimmed by 7 bases and J by 4 bases, 4 bases remained unmatched. CDR3 sequence reads: CASKGQGGSDTQYF. The CDR3 DNA reads as TGCGCCAGCAAGGGACAGGGGGGTTCAGATACGCAGTATTTT.

CDR3 protein: CASSEPGLTPTGELFF. CDR3 nucleotide sequence: TGCGCCAGCAGTGAACCTGGACTAACCCCTACCGGGGAGCTGTTTTTT. The chain joins TRBV10-2 to TRBJ2-2, with D perhaps TRBD2 (6 bases). The V gene lost 3 bases and the J gene lost 5 bases, with 16 bases spanning the gap. CDR1 is WSHSY and CDR2 is SAAADI in the germline V gene. This CDR3 region has 16 residues.

The chain has TRBV6-1 and TRBJ2-5; 7 nucleotides line up with TRBD1. The CDR3 contains 15 residues. CDR1 is MNHNS and CDR2 is SASEGT in the germline V gene. The V and J ends lost 2 bases and 4 bases, in that order; junction bases with no gene match: 7. The CDR3: CASSERTGARETQYF. For the CDR3, the DNA is TGTGCCAGCAGTGAAAGGACAGGAGCCAGAGAGACCCAGTACTTC.

The chain recombines TRBV7-9 with TRBJ2-2; TRBD2 matches 9 bases. The CDR3 contains 17 residues. Germline V gene sequence: CDR1 SEHNR, CDR2 FQNEAQ (reference sequence). Trimming at V came to 5 bases and at J to 0 bases, leaving 7 bases not matched to a gene. The DNA for the CDR3 is TGTGCCAGCAGCCCTGGACTAGCGAAAACGAACACCGGGGAGCTGTTTTTT. Encoded protein: CASSPGLAKTNTGELFF. The full variable domain, its missing parts supplied by reference TRBV7-9 and TRBJ2-2, is DTGVSQNPRHKITKRGQNVTFRCDPISEHNRLYWYRQTLGQGPEFLTYFQNEAQLEKSRLLSDRFSAERPKGSFSTLEIQRTEQGDSAMYLCASSPGLAKTNTGELFFGEGSRLTVL.

The chain joins TRBV7-2 to TRBJ2-2; D remains ambiguous. This CDR3 region has 12 residues. Germline V gives CDR1 SGHTA, CDR2 FQGNSA. V was shortened by 2 bases and J by 7 bases, with 5 bases between the two germline ends. As DNA, the CDR3 is TGTGCCAGCAGCTTAAATATCGGGGAGCTGTTTTTT. Amino acid sequence: CASSLNIGELFF.

The rearrangement joins TRBV28 to TRBJ2-7, with D perhaps matching TRBD1 (6 bases). This CDR3 region has 13 residues. V lost 5 bases, J lost 3 bases, and 11 bases lay in between. The germline CDR1 and CDR2 sequences are MDHEN and SYDVKM. Written as DNA, the CDR3 is TGTGCCAGCAGTCGGACAGCCTACTACGAGCAGTACTTC. It encodes CASSRTAYYEQYF.

The chain joins TRBV4-1 to TRBJ2-1; 12 bases align to TRBD2. The germline V gene has CDR1 MGHRA and CDR2 YSYEKL. The CDR3 has 20 amino acids. With 0 bases clipped from V and 0 bases from J, the junction kept 9 bases outside the gene matches. The CDR3 region has the DNA TGCGCCAGCAGCCAAGACGCCGGCCTAGCGGGAGGGAGCTCCTACAATGAGCAGTTCTTC. Its protein is CASSQDAGLAGGSSYNEQFF.

The chain employs TRBV18 and TRBJ1-4; D may be TRBD1 (5 bases). Germline values: CDR1 KGHSH, CDR2 LQKENI. There are 15 residues in the CDR3. The V and J ends lost 4 bases and 8 bases respectively, with 17 bases between them. In DNA form, the CDR3 reads TGTGCCAGCTCACTGAACCGGGACCCACCCGAAAAACTGTTTTTT. The encoded protein is CASSLNRDPPEKLFF.

This chain joins TRBV4-3 and TRBJ2-7; 11 bases line up with TRBD2. The CDR3 consists of 16 residues. CDR1 and CDR2 from the germline V gene are LGHNA and YSLEER. Germline trimming cut 4 bases from V and 3 bases from J; bases unmatched to any gene: 8. CDR3 amino acids: CASSPKRLAGYYEQYF. The CDR3 DNA reads as TGCGCCAGCAGCCCCAAACGACTAGCGGGATACTACGAGCAGTACTTC.

The V gene is TRBV6-5, the J gene TRBJ2-7; 8 nucleotides align to TRBD2. The CDR3 has 13 amino acids. CDR1 MNHEY and CDR2 SVGAGI come from the germline V gene. J lost 5 bases, V lost 4 bases, and 4 bases had no gene match. The CDR3 here is CASSSGGWDEQYF. The CDR3, as DNA: TGTGCCAGCAGTTCGGGGGGGTGGGACGAGCAGTACTTC.

This sequence joins TRBV2 and TRBJ2-3; 9 bases are shared with TRBD2. The length of the CDR3 is 17 residues. V lost 5 bases and J lost 1; bases outside the gene matches: 10. Germline V gene lookup returns CDR1 SNHLY and CDR2 FYNNEI. The CDR3: CASSKSRLAGGTDTQYF. CDR3 coding DNA: TGTGCCAGCAGTAAATCTCGCTTAGCGGGAGGCACAGATACGCAGTATTTT.

This clone was seen only once. J is TRBJ1-4 and V is TRBV5-4, with D possibly matching TRBD1 (6 bases). This CDR3 region has 16 residues. V lost 2 bases to trimming and J lost 7 bases, with 18 bases between them. Germline V gene data show CDR1 as SGHNT and CDR2 as YYREEE (reference sequence). The CDR3 sequence: CASSFSGARSSEKLFF. CDR3 nucleotides: TGTGCCAGCAGCTTCTCGGGGGCGCGGTCCAGTGAAAAACTGTTTTTT.

The J gene is TRBJ2-7, the V gene TRBV27; D is uncertain. CDR1 and CDR2 (germline): MNHEY, SMNVEV (reference sequence). This CDR3 is 14 amino acids long. With 6 bases removed from V and 6 bases from J, the gap between germline ends came to 18 bases. The CDR3 DNA is TGTGCCAGCAGCCCCGTCCATGGGTTTAGCGAGCAGTACTTC. Amino acid sequence: CASSPVHGFSEQYF.

The chain joins TRBV4-2 to TRBJ1-5; no clear D. The CDR3 is 14 residues long. The V and J ends lost 0 bases and 13 bases respectively, with 16 bases between them. CDR1 and CDR2 from the germline V gene are LGHNA and YNFKEQ. In nucleotides, the CDR3 is TGTGCCAGCAGCCAAGATCGTGGCAGCCGGTGGCAGCATTTT. Residues: CASSQDRGSRWQHF.

This chain uses TRBV29-1 with TRBJ2-1; 11 bases are a match to TRBD2. CDR1 is SQVTM and CDR2 is ANQGSEA in the germline V gene. CDR3 length: 16 residues. V lost 1 base, J lost 2 bases, and 4 bases stayed unmatched. CDR3 sequence (DNA): TGCAGCGTTGAAGTCTATAGCGGGAGGGCCTACAATGAGCAGTTCTTC. It specifies CSVEVYSGRAYNEQFF.

The chain employs TRBV13 and TRBJ1-4; D not resolved. With 3 bases removed from V and 6 bases from J, the gap between germline ends came to 14 bases. Per the germline V gene, CDR1 is PRHDT and CDR2 is FYEKMQ (reference sequence). The CDR3 extends over 15 amino acids. CDR3 amino acids: CASSLSEEVYEKLFF. The CDR3 nucleotides are TGTGCCAGCAGCTTGAGTGAGGAAGTATATGAAAAACTGTTTTTT.

The V call is TRBV10-2, the J call TRBJ1-2; TRBD1 aligns across 7 bases. This CDR3 comprises 13 residues. The J segment lost 4 bases and the V segment lost 6 bases, leaving 5 bases of the junction unmatched. Germline CDR1 WSHSY, CDR2 SAAADI. The CDR3 reads CASSGDRVYGYTF. CDR3 nucleotides: TGCGCCAGCAGCGGTGACAGGGTCTATGGCTACACCTTC.

The chain links TRBV27 to TRBJ2-5; TRBD2 matches 13 bases. V dropped 6 bases and J dropped 6; count of bases not matched to a gene: 7. Germline V gene sequence: CDR1 MNHEY, CDR2 SMNVEV (reference sequence). The CDR3 spans 15 residues. The CDR3 sequence is CASSLTSGGMKTQYF. Written as DNA, the CDR3 is TGTGCCAGCAGCTTGACTAGCGGGGGGATGAAGACCCAGTACTTC.

The chain has TRBV10-2 and TRBJ1-1; D remains ambiguous. Germline lookup yields CDR1 WSHSY and CDR2 SAAADI. V lost 0 bases and J 1 base, leaving 0 bases between the germline ends. CDR3 length: 12 residues. CDR3 DNA sequence: TGCGCCAGCAGTGAGTCGAACACTGAAGCTTTCTTT. Its translation: CASSESNTEAFF.

The genes are TRBV28 and TRBJ1-5; D ambiguous. This CDR3 contains 15 residues. Germline V CDR1 and CDR2: MDHEN, SYDVKM. Trimming left V 3 bases short and J 4 bases short, with 13 bases between. Written as DNA, the CDR3 is TGTGCCAGCAGTTTTCCAGGTAGACCTAATCAGCCCCAGCATTTT. Residues: CASSFPGRPNQPQHF.